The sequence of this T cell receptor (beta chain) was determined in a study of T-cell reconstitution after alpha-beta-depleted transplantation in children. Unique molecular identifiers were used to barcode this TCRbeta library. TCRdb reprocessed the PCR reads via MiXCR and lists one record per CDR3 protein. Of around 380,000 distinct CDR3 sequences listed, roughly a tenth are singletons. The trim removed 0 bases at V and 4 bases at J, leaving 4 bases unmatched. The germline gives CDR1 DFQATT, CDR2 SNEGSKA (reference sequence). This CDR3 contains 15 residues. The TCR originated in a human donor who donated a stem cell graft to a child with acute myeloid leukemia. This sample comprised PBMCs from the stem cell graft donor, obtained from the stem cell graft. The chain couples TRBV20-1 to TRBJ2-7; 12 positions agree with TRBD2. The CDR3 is CSARDRLAGGYEQYF. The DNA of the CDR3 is TGCAGTGCTAGAGATAGGCTAGCGGGGGGGTACGAGCAGTACTTC.